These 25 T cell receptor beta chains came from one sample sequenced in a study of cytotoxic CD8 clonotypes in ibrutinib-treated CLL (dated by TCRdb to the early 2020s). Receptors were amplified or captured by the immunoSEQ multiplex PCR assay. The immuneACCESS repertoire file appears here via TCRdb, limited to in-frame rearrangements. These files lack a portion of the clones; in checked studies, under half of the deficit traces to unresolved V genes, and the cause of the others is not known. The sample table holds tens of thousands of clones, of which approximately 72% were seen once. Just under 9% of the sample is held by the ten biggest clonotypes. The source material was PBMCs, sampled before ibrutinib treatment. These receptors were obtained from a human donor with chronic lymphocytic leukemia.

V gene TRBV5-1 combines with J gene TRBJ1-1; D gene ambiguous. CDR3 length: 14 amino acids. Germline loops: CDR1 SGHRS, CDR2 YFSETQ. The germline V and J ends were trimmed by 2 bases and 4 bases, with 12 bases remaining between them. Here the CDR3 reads CASSLGGEGTEAFF. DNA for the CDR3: TGCGCCAGCAGCTTAGGCGGTGAGGGCACTGAAGCTTTCTTT.

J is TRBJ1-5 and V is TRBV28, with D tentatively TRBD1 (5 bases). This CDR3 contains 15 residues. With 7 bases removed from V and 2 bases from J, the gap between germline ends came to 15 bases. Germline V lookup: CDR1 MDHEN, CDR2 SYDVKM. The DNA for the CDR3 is TGTGCCAGCACCCACGGGGGTTCAGGCAATCAGCCCCAGCATTTT. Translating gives CASTHGGSGNQPQHF.

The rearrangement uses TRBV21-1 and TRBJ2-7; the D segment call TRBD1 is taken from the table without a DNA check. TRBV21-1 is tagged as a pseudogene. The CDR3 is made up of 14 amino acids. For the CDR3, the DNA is TGTGCCAGCAGCAAAAAGTCAGGTTCCTACGAGCAGTACTTC. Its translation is CASSKKSGSYEQYF.

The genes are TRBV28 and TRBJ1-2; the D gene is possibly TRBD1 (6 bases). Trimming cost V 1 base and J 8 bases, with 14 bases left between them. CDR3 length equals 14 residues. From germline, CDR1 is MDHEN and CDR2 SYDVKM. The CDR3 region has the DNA TGTGCCAGCAGTTTATTGGAGAACAGGGACGGCTACACCTTC. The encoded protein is CASSLLENRDGYTF.

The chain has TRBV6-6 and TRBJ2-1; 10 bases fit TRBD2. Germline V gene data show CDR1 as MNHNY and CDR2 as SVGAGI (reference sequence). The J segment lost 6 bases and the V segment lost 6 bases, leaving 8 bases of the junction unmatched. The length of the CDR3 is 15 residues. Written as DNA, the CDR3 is TGTGCCAGCAGCCTCCCCGGGACTAGCGTCAATGAGCAGTTCTTC. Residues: CASSLPGTSVNEQFF.

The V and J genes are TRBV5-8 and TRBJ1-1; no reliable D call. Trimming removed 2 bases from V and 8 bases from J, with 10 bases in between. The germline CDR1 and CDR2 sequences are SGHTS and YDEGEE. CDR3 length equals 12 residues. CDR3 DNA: TGTGCCAGCAGCTTATTTCCAGAAGAAGCTTTCTTT. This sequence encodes CASSLFPEEAFF.

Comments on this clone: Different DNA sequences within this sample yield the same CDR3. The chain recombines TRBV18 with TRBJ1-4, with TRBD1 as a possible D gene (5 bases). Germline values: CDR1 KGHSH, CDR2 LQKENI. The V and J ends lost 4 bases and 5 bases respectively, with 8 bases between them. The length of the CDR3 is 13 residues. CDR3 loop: CASSLGGNEKLFF. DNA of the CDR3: TGTGCCAGCTCACTCGGGGGAAATGAAAAACTGTTTTTT.

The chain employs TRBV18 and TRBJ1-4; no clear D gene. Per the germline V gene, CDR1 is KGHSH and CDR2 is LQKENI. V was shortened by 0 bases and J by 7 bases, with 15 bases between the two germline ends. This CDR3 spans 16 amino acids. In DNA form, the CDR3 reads TGTGCCAGCTCACCACCTGACGCAGGAGTTCGTGAAAAACTGTTTTTT. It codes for CASSPPDAGVREKLFF.

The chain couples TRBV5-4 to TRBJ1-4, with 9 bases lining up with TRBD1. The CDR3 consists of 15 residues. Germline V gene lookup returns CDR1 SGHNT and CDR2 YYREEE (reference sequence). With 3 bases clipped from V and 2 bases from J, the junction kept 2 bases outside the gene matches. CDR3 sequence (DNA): TGTGCCAGCAGCTCACAGGGGGCCACTAATGAAAAACTGTTTTTT. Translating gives CASSSQGATNEKLFF.

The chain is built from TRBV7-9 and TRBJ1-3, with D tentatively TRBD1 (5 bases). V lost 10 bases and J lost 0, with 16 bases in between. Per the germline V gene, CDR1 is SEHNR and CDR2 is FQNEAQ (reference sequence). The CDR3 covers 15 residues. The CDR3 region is CATAGGASSGNTIYF. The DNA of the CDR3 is TGTGCCACCGCGGGCGGGGCTTCCTCTGGAAACACCATATATTTT.

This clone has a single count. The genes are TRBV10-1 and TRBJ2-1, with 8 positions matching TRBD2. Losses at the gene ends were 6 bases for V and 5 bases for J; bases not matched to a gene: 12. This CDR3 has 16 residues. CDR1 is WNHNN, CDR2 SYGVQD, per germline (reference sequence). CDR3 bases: TGCGCCAGCAGCGATTCGGGACTAGGGGTAAACAATGAGCAGTTCTTC. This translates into CASSDSGLGVNNEQFF.

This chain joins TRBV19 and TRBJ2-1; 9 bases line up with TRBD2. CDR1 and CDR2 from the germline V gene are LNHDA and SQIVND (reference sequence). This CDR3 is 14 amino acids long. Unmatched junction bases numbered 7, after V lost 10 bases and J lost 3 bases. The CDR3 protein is CATHSGSLYNEQFF. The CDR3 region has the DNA TGTGCCACCCATAGCGGGAGCCTCTACAATGAGCAGTTCTTC.

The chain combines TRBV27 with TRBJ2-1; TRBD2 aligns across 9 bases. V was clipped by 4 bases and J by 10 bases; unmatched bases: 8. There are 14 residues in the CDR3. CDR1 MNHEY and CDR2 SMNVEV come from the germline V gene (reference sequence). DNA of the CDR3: TGTGCCAGCAGTTATTCTAGCGGGATGGGGGAGCAGTTCTTC. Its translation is CASSYSSGMGEQFF.

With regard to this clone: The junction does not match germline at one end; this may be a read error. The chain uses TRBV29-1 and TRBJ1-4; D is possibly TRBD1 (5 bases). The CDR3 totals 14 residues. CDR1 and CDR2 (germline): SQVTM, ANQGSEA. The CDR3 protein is CSVEGTADNEKLFF. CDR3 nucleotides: TGCAGCGTCGAAGGGACGGCAGATAATGAAAAACTGTTTTTT.

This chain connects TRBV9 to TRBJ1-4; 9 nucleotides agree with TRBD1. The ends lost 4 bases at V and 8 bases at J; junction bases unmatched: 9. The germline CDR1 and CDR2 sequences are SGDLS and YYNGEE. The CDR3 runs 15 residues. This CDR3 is CASSKGQGLWEKLFF. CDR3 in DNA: TGTGCCAGCAGCAAAGGACAGGGGTTATGGGAAAAACTGTTTTTT.

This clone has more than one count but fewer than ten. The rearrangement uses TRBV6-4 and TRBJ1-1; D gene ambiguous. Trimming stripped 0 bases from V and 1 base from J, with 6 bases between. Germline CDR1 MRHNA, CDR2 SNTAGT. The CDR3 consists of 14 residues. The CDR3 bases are TGTGCCAGCAGTGACTCGTTGGGGAACACTGAAGCTTTCTTT. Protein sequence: CASSDSLGNTEAFF.

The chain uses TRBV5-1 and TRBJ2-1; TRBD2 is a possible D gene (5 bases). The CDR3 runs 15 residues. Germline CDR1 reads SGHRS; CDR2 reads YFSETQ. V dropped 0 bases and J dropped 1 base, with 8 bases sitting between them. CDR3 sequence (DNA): TGCGCCAGCAGCTTGGGTCCGGGATCCTACAATGAGCAGTTCTTC. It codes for CASSLGPGSYNEQFF.

CDR3 DNA sequence: TGTGCCAGCCGGATTGGGCAGACGAACACCGGGGAGCTGTTTTTT. Its translation is CASRIGQTNTGELFF. V and J are TRBV13 and TRBJ2-2, with D unclear. The CDR3 contains 15 residues. Germline assignment: CDR1 PRHDT and CDR2 FYEKMQ (reference sequence). The germline V and J ends were trimmed by 8 bases and 0 bases, with 13 bases remaining between them.

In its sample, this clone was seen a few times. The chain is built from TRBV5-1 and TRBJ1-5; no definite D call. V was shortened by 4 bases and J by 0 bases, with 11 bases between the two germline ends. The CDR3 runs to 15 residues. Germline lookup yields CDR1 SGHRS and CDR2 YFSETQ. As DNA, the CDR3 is TGCGCCAGCAGCCAAGACGGCAATAGCAATCAGCCCCAGCATTTT. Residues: CASSQDGNSNQPQHF.

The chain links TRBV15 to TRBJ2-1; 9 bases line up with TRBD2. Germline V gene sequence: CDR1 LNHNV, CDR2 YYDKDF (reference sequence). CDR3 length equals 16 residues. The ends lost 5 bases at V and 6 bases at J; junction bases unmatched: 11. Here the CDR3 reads CATSLLGSGSGNEQFF. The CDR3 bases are TGTGCCACCAGCCTCCTGGGTAGCGGGAGTGGCAATGAGCAGTTCTTC.

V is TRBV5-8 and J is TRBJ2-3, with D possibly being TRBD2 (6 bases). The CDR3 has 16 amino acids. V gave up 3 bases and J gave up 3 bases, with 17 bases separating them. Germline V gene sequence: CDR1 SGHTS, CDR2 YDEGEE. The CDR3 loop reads CASSSGTLGVTDTQYF. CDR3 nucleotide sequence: TGTGCCAGCAGCTCCGGGACTCTGGGGGTTACAGATACGCAGTATTTT.

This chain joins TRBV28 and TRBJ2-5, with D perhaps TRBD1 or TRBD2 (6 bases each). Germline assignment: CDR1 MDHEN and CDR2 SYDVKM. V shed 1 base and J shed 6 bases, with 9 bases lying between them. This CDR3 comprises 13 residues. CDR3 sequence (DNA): TGTGCCAGCAGTTTATCGGGGGCCCAGACCCAGTACTTC. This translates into CASSLSGAQTQYF.

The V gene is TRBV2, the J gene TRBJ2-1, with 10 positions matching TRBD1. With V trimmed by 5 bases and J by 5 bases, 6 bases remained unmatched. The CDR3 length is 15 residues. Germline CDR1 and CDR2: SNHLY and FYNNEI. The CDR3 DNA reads TGTGCCAGCAGTCGACAGGGGGCGAAGAACAATGAGCAGTTCTTC. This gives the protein CASSRQGAKNNEQFF.

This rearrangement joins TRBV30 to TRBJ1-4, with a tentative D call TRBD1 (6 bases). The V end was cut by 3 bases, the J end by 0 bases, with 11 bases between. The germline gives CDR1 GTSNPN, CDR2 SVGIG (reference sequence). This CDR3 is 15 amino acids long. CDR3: CAWSPDSATNEKLFF. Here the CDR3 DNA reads TGTGCCTGGAGCCCGGACAGTGCAACTAATGAAAAACTGTTTTTT.

In nucleotides, the CDR3 is TGTGCCAGCAGTCAACAACTTGACAGGAACACTGAAGCTTTCTTT. Protein product: CASSQQLDRNTEAFF. This chain joins TRBV6-5 and TRBJ1-1; D is possibly TRBD1 (5 bases). V lost 5 bases and J 1 base, leaving 14 bases between the germline ends. CDR1 is MNHEY and CDR2 is SVGAGI in the germline V gene. The CDR3 extends over 15 amino acids.